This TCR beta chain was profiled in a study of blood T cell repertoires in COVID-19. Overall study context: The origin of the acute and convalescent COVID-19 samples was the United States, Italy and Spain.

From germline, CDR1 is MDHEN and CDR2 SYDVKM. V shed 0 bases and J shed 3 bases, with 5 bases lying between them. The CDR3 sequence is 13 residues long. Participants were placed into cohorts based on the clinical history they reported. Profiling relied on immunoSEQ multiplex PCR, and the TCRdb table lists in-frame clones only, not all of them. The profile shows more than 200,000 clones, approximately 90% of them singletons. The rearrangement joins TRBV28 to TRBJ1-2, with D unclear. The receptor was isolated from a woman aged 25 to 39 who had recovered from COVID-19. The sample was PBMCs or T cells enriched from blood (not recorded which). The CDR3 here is CASSLWSDYGYTF. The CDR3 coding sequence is TGTGCCAGCAGTTTATGGTCGGACTATGGCTACACCTTC.